Below are 26 T cell receptor beta chains sequenced from a single sample in a study of patients and donors after allogeneic stem cell transplantation. TCRdb ran MiXCR on the RT-PCR reads and lists one entry per CDR3 protein. The table records about 960,000 distinct CDR3 sequences, roughly 18% of them present only once. The sequenced sample consisted of blood, either unsorted or a sorted T cell fraction (not recorded which). The receptor source for this set is a human donor who was either an allogeneic HSCT recipient or a stem cell or donor lymphocyte infusion donor (not recorded which). It is not recorded whose cells these are; they may come from a transplant donor.

The chain joins TRBV20-1 to TRBJ1-5; 7 bases agree with TRBD1. Germline CDR1 and CDR2: DFQATT and SNEGSKA (reference sequence). Trimming removed 5 bases from V and 2 bases from J; junction bases left unmatched: 9. The CDR3 extends over 15 amino acids. The CDR3 DNA sequence: TGCAGTGCTGTGGACAGGCGGGGTGGCAATCAGCCCCAGCATTTT. As protein: CSAVDRRGGNQPQHF.

This clonotype was recorded many times. The CDR3 sequence is CASTLSGNGYEQYF. CDR3 sequence (DNA): TGTGCCAGCACCCTTAGCGGGAATGGATACGAGCAGTACTTC. This rearrangement joins TRBV6-1 to TRBJ2-7; 8 bases fit TRBD2. The germline V gene has CDR1 MNHNS and CDR2 SASEGT. This CDR3 has 14 residues. V dropped 7 bases and J dropped 4; count of bases not matched to a gene: 9.

This chain joins TRBV5-1 and TRBJ2-7; TRBD1 matches 7 bases. The CDR3 totals 14 residues. The ends lost 4 bases at V and 2 bases at J; junction bases unmatched: 6. Looked up from germline, CDR1 is SGHRS and CDR2 is YFSETQ. CDR3: CASSARDSAYEQYF. In nucleotides, the CDR3 is TGCGCCAGCAGCGCCCGGGACAGCGCCTACGAGCAGTACTTC.

This chain uses TRBV12-3 or TRBV12-4 with TRBJ1-2, with D uncertain. The V and J ends lost 3 bases and 8 bases respectively, with 10 bases between them. The CDR3 has 12 residues. The CDR3 loop is CASSFRVWGYTF. CDR3 DNA: TGTGCCAGCAGTTTTCGGGTATGGGGCTACACCTTC.

The V and J genes are TRBV2 and TRBJ2-3; 11 nucleotides line up with TRBD1. Per germline, CDR1 SNHLY and CDR2 FYNNEI. V lost 6 bases, J lost 2 bases, and 4 bases stayed unmatched. The CDR3 totals 15 residues. The CDR3 protein is CASSRDRGYTDTQYF. The CDR3 nucleotides are TGTGCCAGCAGCAGGGACAGGGGGTACACAGATACGCAGTATTTT.

This clonotype has more than one count but fewer than ten. The chain uses TRBV6-5 and TRBJ2-1; 9 nucleotides align to TRBD2. V dropped 0 bases and J dropped 2; count of bases not matched to a gene: 5. The CDR3 covers 17 residues. CDR1 is MNHEY and CDR2 is SVGAGI in the germline V gene. DNA of the CDR3: TGTGCCAGCAGTTACTCGACCGGACTAGCGACCTACAATGAGCAGTTCTTC. Translated: CASSYSTGLATYNEQFF.

The sample holds a few counts of this clonotype. The chain links TRBV18 to TRBJ2-7; weak D call: TRBD1 (6 bases). The CDR3 is 14 residues long. Germline values: CDR1 KGHSH, CDR2 LQKENI. V dropped 3 bases and J dropped 1 base, with 10 bases sitting between them. CDR3 region: CASSPKDRSYEQYF. As DNA, the CDR3 is TGTGCCAGCTCACCGAAAGACAGGTCCTACGAGCAGTACTTC.

Ten or more counts support this clonotype. The rearrangement joins TRBV6-5 to TRBJ1-1; no firm D call. The CDR3 is 14 residues long. V was shortened by 0 bases and J by 1 base, with 6 bases between the two germline ends. Germline V CDR1 and CDR2: MNHEY, SVGAGI. The CDR3 here is CASSYSRGNTEAFF. For the CDR3, the DNA is TGTGCCAGCAGTTACTCCCGCGGGAACACTGAAGCTTTCTTT.

This chain joins TRBV12-3 or TRBV12-4 and TRBJ2-7; 10 positions match TRBD1. The CDR3 extends over 15 amino acids. V was pared by 5 bases and J by 2 bases, with 6 bases of the junction left unmatched. The CDR3 is CASSPGTGVTYEQYF. CDR3 in DNA: TGTGCCAGCAGTCCCGGGACAGGGGTAACCTACGAGCAGTACTTC.

This clonotype was seen a few times. The V call is TRBV7-9, the J call TRBJ2-5; possibly TRBD1 for D (6 bases). The CDR3 is made up of 16 amino acids. Germline CDR1 and CDR2: SEHNR and FQNEAQ (reference sequence). Trimming left V 3 bases short and J 5 bases short, with 19 bases between. The CDR3 reads CASSFRRTGSRETQYF. CDR3 nucleotides: TGTGCCAGCAGCTTTAGGCGTACAGGGTCGCGGGAGACCCAGTACTTC.

The J gene is TRBJ2-3, the V gene TRBV6-5, with D unresolved. Trimming took off 0 bases at V and 3 bases at J, with 16 bases between the two ends. Germline lookup yields CDR1 MNHEY and CDR2 SVGAGI. The CDR3 has 17 residues. CDR3: CASSYSRLTLGTDTQYF. In nucleotides, the CDR3 is TGTGCCAGCAGTTACTCGAGACTCACCCTAGGAACAGATACGCAGTATTTT.

This clonotype was seen a few times. The rearrangement joins TRBV7-2 to TRBJ2-3; D unclear. The CDR3 contains 14 residues. The ends were cut back, 1 base at V and 3 bases at J, with 8 bases in the middle. Germline V CDR1 and CDR2: SGHTA, FQGNSA. DNA of the CDR3: TGTGCCAGCAGCTTAGAACGCAGGACAGATACGCAGTATTTT. It translates to CASSLERRTDTQYF.

This chain's CDR3 is CASSWDRSYNEQFF. As DNA, the CDR3 is TGTGCCAGCAGTTGGGACAGGTCCTACAATGAGCAGTTCTTC. The chain is built from TRBV12-3 or TRBV12-4 and TRBJ2-1; 8 bases line up with TRBD1. The CDR3 totals 14 residues. Unmatched junction bases numbered 0, after V lost 4 bases and J lost 1 base.

This chain uses TRBV27 with TRBJ1-6; D unclear. The length of the CDR3 is 13 residues. From germline, CDR1 is MNHEY and CDR2 SMNVEV (reference sequence). The germline V and J ends were trimmed by 4 bases and 13 bases, with 14 bases remaining between them. The CDR3 region has the DNA TGTGCCAGCAGTTCGTCCCTAGGGTGGCCCCTCCACTTT. It translates to CASSSSLGWPLHF.

This clonotype was observed once. Possible read error: a much larger clone is one base away. The V and J genes are TRBV12-3 or TRBV12-4 and TRBJ2-5; 10 bases match TRBD1. CDR3 length: 14 residues. The V and J ends lost 7 bases and 4 bases, in that order; junction bases with no gene match: 6. The CDR3 spells CASISRTGGETQYF. In DNA form, the CDR3 reads TGTGCCAGCATTTCCCGGACAGGGGGAGAGACCCAGTACTTC.

This chain joins TRBV14 and TRBJ2-3, with D possibly TRBD2 on 6 matching bases. CDR3 length equals 15 residues. Germline lookup yields CDR1 SGHDN and CDR2 FVKESK. Trimming pared 2 bases from V and 2 bases from J, leaving 11 bases between. CDR3: CASSQYSGFTDTQYF. Here the CDR3 DNA reads TGTGCCAGCAGCCAATATAGCGGATTCACAGATACGCAGTATTTT.

This clonotype has just a few counts. The chain employs TRBV25-1 and TRBJ1-2, with a weak D call TRBD1 (5 bases). CDR1 MGHDK and CDR2 SYGVNS come from the germline V gene. This CDR3 spans 15 amino acids. The V and J ends lost 2 bases and 5 bases respectively, with 15 bases between them. The CDR3 loop reads CASSERAQGPYGYTF. CDR3 DNA: TGTGCCAGCAGTGAACGGGCGCAGGGCCCGTATGGCTACACCTTC.

This clonotype was detected a few times. This sequence joins TRBV7-9 and TRBJ2-3, with 7 positions matching TRBD1. Per germline, CDR1 SEHNR and CDR2 FQNEAQ (reference sequence). The CDR3 length is 15 residues. The V gene end was trimmed by 5 bases and the J gene end by 0 bases; junction bases not matched to a gene: 5. The CDR3 DNA reads TGTGCCAGCAGCAGAACGGGACAGAGCACAGATACGCAGTATTTT. It encodes CASSRTGQSTDTQYF.

At least ten counts were recorded for this clonotype. V gene TRBV15 combines with J gene TRBJ1-1; TRBD1 might be the D (5 bases). Germline V gene data show CDR1 as LNHNV and CDR2 as YYDKDF (reference sequence). The CDR3 length is 15 residues. The V and J ends lost 5 bases and 1 base respectively, with 14 bases between them. CDR3 nucleotides: TGTGCCACCAGCGGAAGGGACTTCGGGAACACTGAAGCTTTCTTT. Amino acid sequence: CATSGRDFGNTEAFF.

V is TRBV20-1 and J is TRBJ2-1, with a possible D match to TRBD2 (6 bases). CDR3 length: 10 amino acids. Germline assignment: CDR1 DFQATT and CDR2 SNEGSKA (reference sequence). Trimming left V 7 bases short and J 9 bases short, with 10 bases between. The CDR3 loop reads CSVFGGEQFF. CDR3 in DNA: TGCAGTGTTTTCGGGGGTGAGCAGTTCTTC.

The chain has TRBV5-1 and TRBJ1-6; D may be TRBD1 (5 bases). This CDR3 is 16 amino acids long. V was trimmed by 0 bases and J by 7 bases, leaving 14 bases between them. Germline CDR1 reads SGHRS; CDR2 reads YFSETQ. The CDR3 is CASSLVDSPNNSPLHF. Here the CDR3 DNA reads TGCGCCAGCAGCTTGGTTGACAGTCCAAACAATTCACCCCTCCACTTT.

This clonotype was detected many times. The V call is TRBV6-2 or TRBV6-3, the J call TRBJ2-7, with 10 positions matching TRBD2. V was pared by 3 bases and J by 0 bases, with 2 bases of the junction left unmatched. This CDR3 comprises 15 residues. From germline, CDR1 is MNHEY and CDR2 SVGEGT. CDR3 coding DNA: TGTGCCAGCAGTTATAGCGGGAGGAACTCCTACGAGCAGTACTTC. It translates to CASSYSGRNSYEQYF.

The chain has TRBV12-3 or TRBV12-4 and TRBJ2-1, with 9 bases aligning to TRBD2. The V and J ends lost 0 bases and 8 bases, in that order; junction bases with no gene match: 17. CDR3 length equals 19 residues. The CDR3 is CASSLARLAGAAHRDEQFF. CDR3 DNA: TGTGCCAGCAGTTTAGCGCGATTAGCGGGGGCCGCACACCGTGATGAGCAGTTCTTC.

This clonotype was seen many times. The rearrangement uses TRBV6-1 and TRBJ1-1, with D maybe TRBD1 (5 bases). CDR3 length: 14 amino acids. Germline V gene lookup returns CDR1 MNHNS and CDR2 SASEGT. The V and J ends lost 5 bases and 1 base respectively, with 11 bases between them. CDR3 sequence (DNA): TGTGCCAGCAGTCCGACAGTAGGGAACACTGAAGCTTTCTTT. Protein: CASSPTVGNTEAFF.

The sample holds a few counts of this clonotype. The J gene is TRBJ1-6, the V gene TRBV20-1; D is ambiguous. With 3 bases removed from V and 5 bases from J, the gap between germline ends came to 11 bases. The CDR3 has 14 amino acids. CDR1 and CDR2 from the germline V gene are DFQATT and SNEGSKA (reference sequence). Written as DNA, the CDR3 is TGCAGTGCTAGGGTCTCCCCTGATAATTCACCCCTCCACTTT. Protein: CSARVSPDNSPLHF.

The chain is built from TRBV7-8 and TRBJ1-1; D remains ambiguous. The germline CDR1 and CDR2 sequences are SGHVS and FQNEAQ. The CDR3 totals 13 residues. V was clipped by 5 bases and J by 0 bases, with 7 bases between them. The CDR3 spells CASSRILNTEAFF. As DNA, the CDR3 is TGTGCCAGCAGCCGCATATTGAACACTGAAGCTTTCTTT.